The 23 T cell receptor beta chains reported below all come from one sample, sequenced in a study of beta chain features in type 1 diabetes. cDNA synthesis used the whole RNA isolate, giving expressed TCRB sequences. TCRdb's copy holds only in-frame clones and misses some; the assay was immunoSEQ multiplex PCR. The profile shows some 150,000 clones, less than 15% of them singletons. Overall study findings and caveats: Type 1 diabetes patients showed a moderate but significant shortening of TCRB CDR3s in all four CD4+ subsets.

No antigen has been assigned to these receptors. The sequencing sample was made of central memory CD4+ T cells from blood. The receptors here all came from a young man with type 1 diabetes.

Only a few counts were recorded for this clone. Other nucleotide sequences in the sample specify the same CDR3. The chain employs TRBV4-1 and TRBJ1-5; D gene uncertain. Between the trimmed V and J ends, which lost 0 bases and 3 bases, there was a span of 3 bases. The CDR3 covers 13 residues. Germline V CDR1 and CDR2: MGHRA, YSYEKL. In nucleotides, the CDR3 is TGCGCCAGCAGCCAAGATGCCAATCAGCCCCAGCATTTT. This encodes CASSQDANQPQHF.

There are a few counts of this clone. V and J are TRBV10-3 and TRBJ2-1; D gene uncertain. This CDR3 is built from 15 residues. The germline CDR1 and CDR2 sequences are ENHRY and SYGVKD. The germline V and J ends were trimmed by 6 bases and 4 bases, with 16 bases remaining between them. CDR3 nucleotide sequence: TGTGCCATCAGCCCCTCGGCCTTGGGATACAATGAGCAGTTCTTC. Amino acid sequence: CAISPSALGYNEQFF.

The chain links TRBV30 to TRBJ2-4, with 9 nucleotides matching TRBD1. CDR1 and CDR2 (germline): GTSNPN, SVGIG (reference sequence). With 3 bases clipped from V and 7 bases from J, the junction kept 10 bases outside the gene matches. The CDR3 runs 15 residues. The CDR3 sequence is CAWRRPGTGRNIQYF. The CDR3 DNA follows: TGTGCCTGGAGGCGACCCGGGACAGGGCGGAACATTCAGTACTTC. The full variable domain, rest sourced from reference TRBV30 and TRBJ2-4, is SQTIHQWPATLVQPVGSPLSLECTVEGTSNPNLYWYRQAAGRGLQLLFYSVGIGQISSEVPQNLSASRPQDRQFILSSKKLLLSDSGFYLCAWRRPGTGRNIQYFGAGTRLSVL.

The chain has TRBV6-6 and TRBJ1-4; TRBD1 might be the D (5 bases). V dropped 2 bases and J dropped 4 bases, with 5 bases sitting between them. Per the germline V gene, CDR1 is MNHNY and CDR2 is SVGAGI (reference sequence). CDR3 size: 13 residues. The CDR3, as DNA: TGTGCCAGCAGTTACGACAGTAATGAAAAACTGTTTTTT. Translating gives CASSYDSNEKLFF.

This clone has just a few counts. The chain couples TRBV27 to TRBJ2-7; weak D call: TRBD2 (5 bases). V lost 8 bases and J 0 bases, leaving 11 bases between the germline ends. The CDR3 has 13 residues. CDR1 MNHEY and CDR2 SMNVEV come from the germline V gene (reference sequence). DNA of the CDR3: TGTGCCAGCCGGGAAGGGAGCTCCTACGAGCAGTACTTC. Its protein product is CASREGSSYEQYF.

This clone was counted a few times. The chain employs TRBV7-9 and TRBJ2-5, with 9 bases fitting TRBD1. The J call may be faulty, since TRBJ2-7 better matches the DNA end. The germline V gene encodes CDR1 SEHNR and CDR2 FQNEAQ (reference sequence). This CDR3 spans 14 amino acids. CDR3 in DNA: TGTGCCAGCAGCCGGACAGGGGAATCTGGCGAGCAGTACTTC. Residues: CASSRTGESGEQYF.

For the CDR3, the DNA is TGTGCCAGCAGCTTAAGCAGGAGCTCCTACGAGCAGTACTTC. It translates to CASSLSRSSYEQYF. The chain uses TRBV7-2 and TRBJ2-7; D is undetermined. Germline V CDR1 and CDR2: SGHTA, FQGNSA. V lost 2 bases, J lost 0 bases, and 8 bases lay in between. The CDR3 length is 14 residues.

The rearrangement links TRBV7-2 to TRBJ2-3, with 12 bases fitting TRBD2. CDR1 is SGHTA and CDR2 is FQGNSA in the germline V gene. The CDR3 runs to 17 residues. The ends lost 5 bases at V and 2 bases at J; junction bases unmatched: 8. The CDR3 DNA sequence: TGTGCCAGCAGCCTCTTCGGACTAGCGGGGTCCACAGATACGCAGTATTTT. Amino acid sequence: CASSLFGLAGSTDTQYF. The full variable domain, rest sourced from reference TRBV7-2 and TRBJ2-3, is GAGVSQSPSNKVTEKGKDVELRCDPISGHTALYWYRQSLGQGLEFLIYFQGNSAPDKSGLPSDRFSAERTGGSVSTLTIQRTQQEDSAVYLCASSLFGLAGSTDTQYFGPGTRLTVL.

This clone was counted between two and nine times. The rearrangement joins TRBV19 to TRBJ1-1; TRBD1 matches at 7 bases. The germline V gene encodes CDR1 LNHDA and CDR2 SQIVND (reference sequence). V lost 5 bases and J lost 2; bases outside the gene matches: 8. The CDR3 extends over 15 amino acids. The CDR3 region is CASSVTNRGNTEAFF. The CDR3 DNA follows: TGTGCCAGTAGTGTCACAAACAGGGGAAACACTGAAGCTTTCTTT.

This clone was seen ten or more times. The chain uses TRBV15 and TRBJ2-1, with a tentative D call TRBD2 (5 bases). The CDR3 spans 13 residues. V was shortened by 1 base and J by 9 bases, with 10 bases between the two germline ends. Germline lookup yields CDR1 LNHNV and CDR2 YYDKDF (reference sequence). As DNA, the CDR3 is TGTGCCACCAGCAGAGGTGATGCGGGTGAGCAGTTCTTC. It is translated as CATSRGDAGEQFF.

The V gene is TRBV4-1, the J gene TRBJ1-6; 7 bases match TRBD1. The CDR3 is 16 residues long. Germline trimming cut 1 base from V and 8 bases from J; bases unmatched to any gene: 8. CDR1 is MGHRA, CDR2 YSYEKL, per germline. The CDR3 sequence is CASSQANRGTDSPLHF. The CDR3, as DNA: TGCGCCAGCAGCCAAGCCAACAGGGGTACTGATTCACCCCTCCACTTT.

CDR3 protein: CSASQWYEQYF. The CDR3 bases are TGCAGTGCTAGTCAATGGTACGAGCAGTACTTC. The chain carries TRBV20-1 and TRBJ2-7; D call uncertain. The V gene lost 3 bases and the J gene lost 4 bases, with 7 bases spanning the gap. Germline V lookup: CDR1 DFQATT, CDR2 SNEGSKA (reference sequence). The length of the CDR3 is 11 residues.

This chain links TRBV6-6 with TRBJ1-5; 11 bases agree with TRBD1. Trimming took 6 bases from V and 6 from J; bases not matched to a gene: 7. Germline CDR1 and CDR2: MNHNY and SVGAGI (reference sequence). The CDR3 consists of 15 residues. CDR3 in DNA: TGTGCCAGCAGATCCGGACAGGGGGCGGTTCAGCCCCAGCATTTT. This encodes CASRSGQGAVQPQHF.

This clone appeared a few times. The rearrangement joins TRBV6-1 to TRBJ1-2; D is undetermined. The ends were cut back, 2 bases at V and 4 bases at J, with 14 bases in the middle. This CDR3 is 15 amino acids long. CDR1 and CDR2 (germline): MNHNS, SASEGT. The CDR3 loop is CASSETWTPVYGYTF. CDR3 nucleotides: TGTGCCAGCAGTGAAACATGGACGCCAGTCTATGGCTACACCTTC.

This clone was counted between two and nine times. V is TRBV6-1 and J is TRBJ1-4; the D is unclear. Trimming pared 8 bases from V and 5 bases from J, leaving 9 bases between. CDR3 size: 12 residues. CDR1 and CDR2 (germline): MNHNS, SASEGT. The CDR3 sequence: CASSRVNEKLFF. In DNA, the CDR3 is TGTGCCAGCTCGAGGGTAAATGAAAAACTGTTTTTT.

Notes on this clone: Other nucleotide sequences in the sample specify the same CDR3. The CDR3 region has the DNA TGTGCCAGCAGCGTAGTTGAGGGGTATGGCTACACCTTC. Amino acids: CASSVVEGYGYTF. This chain connects TRBV9 to TRBJ1-2; tentative D call: TRBD1 (5 bases). The CDR3 consists of 13 residues. V was pared by 0 bases and J by 5 bases, with 8 bases between. CDR1 and CDR2 (germline): SGDLS, YYNGEE.

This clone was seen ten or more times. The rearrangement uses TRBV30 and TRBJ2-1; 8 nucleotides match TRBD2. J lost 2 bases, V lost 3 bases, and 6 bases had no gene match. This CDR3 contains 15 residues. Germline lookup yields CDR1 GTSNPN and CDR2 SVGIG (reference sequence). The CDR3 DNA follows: TGTGCCTGGAGCCCCGGCGGGGGGACCTACAATGAGCAGTTCTTC. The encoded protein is CAWSPGGGTYNEQFF.

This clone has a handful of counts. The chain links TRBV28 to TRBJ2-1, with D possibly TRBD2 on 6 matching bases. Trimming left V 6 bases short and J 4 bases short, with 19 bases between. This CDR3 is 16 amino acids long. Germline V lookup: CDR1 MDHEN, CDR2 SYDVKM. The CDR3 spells CASSIMGGQEYNEQFF. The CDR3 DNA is TGTGCCAGCAGCATCATGGGGGGTCAGGAATACAATGAGCAGTTCTTC.

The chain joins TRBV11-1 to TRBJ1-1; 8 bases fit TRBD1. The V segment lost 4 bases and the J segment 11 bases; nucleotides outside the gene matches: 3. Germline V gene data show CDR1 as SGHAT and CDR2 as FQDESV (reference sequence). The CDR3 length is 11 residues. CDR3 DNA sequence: TGTGCCAGCAGCTCGGGACAGGCGGCTTTCTTT. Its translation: CASSSGQAAFF.

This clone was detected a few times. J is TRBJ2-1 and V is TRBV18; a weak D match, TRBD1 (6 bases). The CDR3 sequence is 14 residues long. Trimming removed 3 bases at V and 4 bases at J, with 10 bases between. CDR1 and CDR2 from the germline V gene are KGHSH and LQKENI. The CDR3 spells CASSPSQGYNEQFF. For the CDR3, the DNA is TGTGCCAGCTCACCTAGCCAGGGGTACAATGAGCAGTTCTTC.

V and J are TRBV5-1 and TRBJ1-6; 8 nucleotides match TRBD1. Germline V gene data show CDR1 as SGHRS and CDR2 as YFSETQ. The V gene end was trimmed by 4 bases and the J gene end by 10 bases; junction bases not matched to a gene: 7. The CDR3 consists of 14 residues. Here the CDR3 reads CASSVDRERSPLHF. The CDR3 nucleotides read TGCGCCAGCAGCGTGGACAGGGAGAGGTCACCCCTCCACTTT.

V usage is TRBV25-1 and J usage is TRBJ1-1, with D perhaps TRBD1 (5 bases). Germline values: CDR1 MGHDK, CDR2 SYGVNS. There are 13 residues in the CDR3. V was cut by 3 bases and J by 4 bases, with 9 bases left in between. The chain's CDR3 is CASSDAGSTEAFF. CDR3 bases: TGTGCCAGCAGTGATGCAGGGAGCACTGAAGCTTTCTTT.

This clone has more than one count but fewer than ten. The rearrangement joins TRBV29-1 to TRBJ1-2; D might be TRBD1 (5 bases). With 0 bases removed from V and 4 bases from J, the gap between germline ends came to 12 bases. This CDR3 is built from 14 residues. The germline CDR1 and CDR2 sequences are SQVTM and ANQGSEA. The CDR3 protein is CSVEDRDGVYGYTF. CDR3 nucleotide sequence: TGCAGCGTTGAAGACCGGGACGGGGTCTATGGCTACACCTTC.